This T cell receptor beta chain comes out of a study of T cell repertoires in cytomegalovirus infection. On the study more broadly: Public TCR beta signatures provided an indication of both CMV infection and a matching HLA type.

Study observations and caveats: Dominating the ex vivo response were TCR beta clonotypes that were CMV-specific and HLA-C-restricted. Based on cumulative public TCR beta family frequency, carriers of CMV plus the relevant HLA were identified.

TCRdb reprocessed the reads with MiXCR, giving one entry per CDR3 protein. The sample lists 200,000 to 300,000 distinct CDR3 sequences; approximately 9.2% were seen once. Many counts were recorded for this clonotype. Its antigen is still unknown. This receptor was identified in a human donor in good health (CMV status not recorded). Some clones in this sample may be carry-over from other donors' samples. Sequenced sample: PBMCs.

The CDR3 DNA reads as TGTGCCAGCAGCAGTAGCGGGAGTGCTGGGAATGAGCAGTTCTTC. Amino acids: CASSSSGSAGNEQFF. The chain joins TRBV7-2 to TRBJ2-1; TRBD2 aligns across 9 bases. CDR3 length: 15 residues. The V gene's germline CDR1 is SGHTA and CDR2 FQGNSA. V lost 5 bases and J lost 7; bases outside the gene matches: 9.